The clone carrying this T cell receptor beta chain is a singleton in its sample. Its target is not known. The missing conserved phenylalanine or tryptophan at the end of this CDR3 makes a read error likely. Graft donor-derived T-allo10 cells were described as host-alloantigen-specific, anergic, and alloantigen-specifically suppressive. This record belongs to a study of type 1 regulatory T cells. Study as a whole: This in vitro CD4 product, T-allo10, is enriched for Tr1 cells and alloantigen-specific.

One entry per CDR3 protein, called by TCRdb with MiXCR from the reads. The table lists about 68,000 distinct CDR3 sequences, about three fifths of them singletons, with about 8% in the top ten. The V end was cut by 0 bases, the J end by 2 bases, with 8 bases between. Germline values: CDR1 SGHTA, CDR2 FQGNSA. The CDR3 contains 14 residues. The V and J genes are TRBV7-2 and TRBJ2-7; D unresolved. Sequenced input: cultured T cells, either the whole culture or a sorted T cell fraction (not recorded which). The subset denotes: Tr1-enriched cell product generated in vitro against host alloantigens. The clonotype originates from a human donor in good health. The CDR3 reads CASSLAQIAYEQYI. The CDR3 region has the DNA TGTGCCAGCAGCTTAGCCCAGATCGCCTACGAGCAGTACATC.